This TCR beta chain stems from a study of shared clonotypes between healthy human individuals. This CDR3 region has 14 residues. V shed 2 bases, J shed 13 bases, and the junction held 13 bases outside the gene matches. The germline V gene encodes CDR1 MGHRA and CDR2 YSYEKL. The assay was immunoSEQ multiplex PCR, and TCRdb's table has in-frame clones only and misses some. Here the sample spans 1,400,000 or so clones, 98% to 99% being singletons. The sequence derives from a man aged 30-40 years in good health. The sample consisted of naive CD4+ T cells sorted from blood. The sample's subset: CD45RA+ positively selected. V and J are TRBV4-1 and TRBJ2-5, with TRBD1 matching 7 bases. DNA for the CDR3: TGCGCCAGCAGCCAACCGGGACAGCGGCTGTTGCTGTACTTC. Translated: CASSQPGQRLLLYF.